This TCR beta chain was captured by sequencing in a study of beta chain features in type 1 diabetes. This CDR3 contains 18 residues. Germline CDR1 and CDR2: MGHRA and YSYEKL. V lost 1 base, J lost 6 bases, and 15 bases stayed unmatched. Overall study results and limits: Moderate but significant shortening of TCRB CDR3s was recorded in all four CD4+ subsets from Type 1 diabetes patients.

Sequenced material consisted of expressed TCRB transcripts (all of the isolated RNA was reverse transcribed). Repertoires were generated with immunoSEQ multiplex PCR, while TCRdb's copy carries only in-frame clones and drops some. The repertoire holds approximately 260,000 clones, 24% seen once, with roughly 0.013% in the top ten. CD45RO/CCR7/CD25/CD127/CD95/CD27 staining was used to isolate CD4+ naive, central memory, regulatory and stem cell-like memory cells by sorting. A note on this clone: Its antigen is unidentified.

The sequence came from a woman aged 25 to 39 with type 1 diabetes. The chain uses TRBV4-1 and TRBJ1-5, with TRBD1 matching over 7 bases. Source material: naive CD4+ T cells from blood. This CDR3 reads CASSQGSLTGSRGQPQHF. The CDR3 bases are TGCGCCAGCAGCCAAGGGAGCCTGACAGGGTCGAGGGGTCAGCCCCAGCATTTT.